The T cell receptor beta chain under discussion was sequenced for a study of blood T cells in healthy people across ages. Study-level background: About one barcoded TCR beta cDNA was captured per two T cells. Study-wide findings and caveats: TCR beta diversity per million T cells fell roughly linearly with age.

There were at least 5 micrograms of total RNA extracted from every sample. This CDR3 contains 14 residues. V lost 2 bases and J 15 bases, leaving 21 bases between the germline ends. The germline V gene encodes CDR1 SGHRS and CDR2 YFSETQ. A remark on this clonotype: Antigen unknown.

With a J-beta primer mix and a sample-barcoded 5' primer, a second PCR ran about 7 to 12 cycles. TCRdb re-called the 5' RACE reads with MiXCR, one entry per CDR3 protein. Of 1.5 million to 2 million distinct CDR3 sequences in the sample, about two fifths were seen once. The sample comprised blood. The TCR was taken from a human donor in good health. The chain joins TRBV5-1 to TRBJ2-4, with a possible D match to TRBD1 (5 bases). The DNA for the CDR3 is TGCGCCAGCAGCTTTGAACAGGCTTCCTACGAGCGGTACTTC. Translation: CASSFEQASYERYF.